This TCR beta chain was captured in a study of PD-L1 blockade in urothelial cancer. Turning to the study itself: Blood analysis occurred 3 weeks (second dose) and 6 weeks after treatment start.

The CDR3 spans 16 residues. Germline-derived CDR1 and CDR2 are MNHEY and SVGAGI. Deletions cut 0 bases from V and 0 bases from J, with 11 bases between. The protocol was immunoSEQ multiplex PCR, while the TCRdb copy is restricted to in-frame clones and leaves out a portion. The sample yields about 52,000 clones, approximately 81% seen once. Time point indicated: pretreatment peripheral blood. Pretreatment and on-treatment samples were taken, numbering 1 to 8 per patient. Sample: PBMCs, taken around atezolizumab (anti-PD-L1) treatment. This receptor was obtained from a man aged 65 to 79 with urothelial cancer. The V call is TRBV6-5, the J call TRBJ1-1; D not certain. CDR3 in DNA: TGTGCCAGCAGTTACTCCGCGACACCTATGAACACTGAAGCTTTCTTT. Translation gives CASSYSATPMNTEAFF.